This TCR beta chain was observed in a study of immune evolution from preneoplasia to lung adenocarcinoma. Sequencing used immunoSEQ multiplex PCR; TCRdb keeps in-frame clones, though not all of them. The sample has thousands of clones, about 85% seen once; the top ten hold roughly 8.7%. CDR3 length: 14 residues. Germline V gene lookup returns CDR1 SGDLS and CDR2 YYNGEE. Trimming took off 3 bases at V and 6 bases at J, with 16 bases between the two ends. Sequencing was carried out using FFPE adjacent normal lung tissue. The receptor was isolated from a person aged 65-85 years with lung adenocarcinoma. The chain combines TRBV9 with TRBJ2-7; the D gene is possibly TRBD2 (6 bases). The DNA for the CDR3 is TGTGCCAGCAGCGGGGGACTCCTCTTAAGCGAGCAGTACTTC. It codes for CASSGGLLLSEQYF. Complete variable domain (other parts from reference TRBV9 and TRBJ2-7): DSGVTQTPKHLITATGQRVTLRCSPRSGDLSVYWYQQSLDQGLQFLIQYYNGEERAKGNILERFSAQQFPDLHSELNLSSLELGDSALYFCASSGGLLLSEQYFGPGTRLTVT.